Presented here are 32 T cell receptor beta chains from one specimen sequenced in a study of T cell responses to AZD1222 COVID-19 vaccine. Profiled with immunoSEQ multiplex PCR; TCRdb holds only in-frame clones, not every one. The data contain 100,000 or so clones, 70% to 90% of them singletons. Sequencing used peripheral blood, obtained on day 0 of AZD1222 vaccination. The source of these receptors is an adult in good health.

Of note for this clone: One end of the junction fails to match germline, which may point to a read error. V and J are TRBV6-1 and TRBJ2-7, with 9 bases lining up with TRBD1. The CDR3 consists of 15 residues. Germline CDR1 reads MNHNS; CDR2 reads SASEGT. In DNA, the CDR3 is TGTGCCAGCAGGGAAGGAGGGACAGGGCACTACGAGCAGTACTTC. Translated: CASREGGTGHYEQYF.

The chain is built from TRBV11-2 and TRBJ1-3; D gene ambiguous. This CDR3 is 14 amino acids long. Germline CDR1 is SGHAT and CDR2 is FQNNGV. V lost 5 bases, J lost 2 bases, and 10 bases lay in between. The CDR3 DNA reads TGTGCCAGCAGCCCCGGGTGGGCTGGAAACACCATATATTTT. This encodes CASSPGWAGNTIYF.

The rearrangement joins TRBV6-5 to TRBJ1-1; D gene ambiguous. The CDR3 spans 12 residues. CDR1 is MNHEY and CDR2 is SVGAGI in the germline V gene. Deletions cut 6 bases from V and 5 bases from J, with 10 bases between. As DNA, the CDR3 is TGTGCCAGCAGCCCAACGCAAACTGAAGCTTTCTTT. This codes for CASSPTQTEAFF.

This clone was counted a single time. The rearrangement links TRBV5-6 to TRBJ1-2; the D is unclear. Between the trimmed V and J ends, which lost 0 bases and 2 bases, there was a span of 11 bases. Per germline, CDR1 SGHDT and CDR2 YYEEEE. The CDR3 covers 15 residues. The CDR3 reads CASSLDLRENYGYTF. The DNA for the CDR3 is TGTGCCAGCAGCTTGGATTTGAGGGAGAACTATGGCTACACCTTC.

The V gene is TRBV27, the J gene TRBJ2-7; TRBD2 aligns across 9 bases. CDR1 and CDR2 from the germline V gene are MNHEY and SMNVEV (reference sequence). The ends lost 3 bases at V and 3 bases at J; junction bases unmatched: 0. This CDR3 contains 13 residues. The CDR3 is CASSFSGGYEQYF. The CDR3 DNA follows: TGTGCCAGCAGTTTTAGCGGGGGCTACGAGCAGTACTTC.

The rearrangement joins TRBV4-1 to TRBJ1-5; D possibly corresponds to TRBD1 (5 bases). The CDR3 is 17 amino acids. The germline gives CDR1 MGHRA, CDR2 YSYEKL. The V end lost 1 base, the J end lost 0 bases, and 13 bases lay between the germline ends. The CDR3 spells CASSQGGTGSSNQPQHF. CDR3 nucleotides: TGCGCCAGCAGCCAAGGTGGAACAGGTTCTAGCAATCAGCCCCAGCATTTT.

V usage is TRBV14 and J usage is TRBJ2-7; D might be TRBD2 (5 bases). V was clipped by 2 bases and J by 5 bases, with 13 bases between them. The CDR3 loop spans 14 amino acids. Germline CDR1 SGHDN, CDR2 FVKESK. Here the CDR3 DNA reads TGTGCCAGCAGCCAACTCCTCGGGGTCGACGAGCAGTACTTC. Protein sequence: CASSQLLGVDEQYF. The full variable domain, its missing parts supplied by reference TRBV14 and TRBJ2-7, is EAGVTQFPSHSVIEKGQTVTLRCDPISGHDNLYWYRRVMGKEIKFLLHFVKESKQDESGMPNNRFLAERTGGTYSTLKVQPAELEDSGVYFCASSQLLGVDEQYFGPGTRLTVT.

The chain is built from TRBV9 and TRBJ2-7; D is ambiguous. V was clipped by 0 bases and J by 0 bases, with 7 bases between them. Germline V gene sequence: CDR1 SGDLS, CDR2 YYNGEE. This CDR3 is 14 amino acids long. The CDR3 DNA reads TGTGCCAGCAGCGTAGGGTCAGCCTCCTACGAGCAGTACTTC. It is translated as CASSVGSASYEQYF. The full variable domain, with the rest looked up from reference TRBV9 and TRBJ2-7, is DSGVTQTPKHLITATGQRVTLRCSPRSGDLSVYWYQQSLDQGLQFLIQYYNGEERAKGNILERFSAQQFPDLHSELNLSSLELGDSALYFCASSVGSASYEQYFGPGTRLTVT.

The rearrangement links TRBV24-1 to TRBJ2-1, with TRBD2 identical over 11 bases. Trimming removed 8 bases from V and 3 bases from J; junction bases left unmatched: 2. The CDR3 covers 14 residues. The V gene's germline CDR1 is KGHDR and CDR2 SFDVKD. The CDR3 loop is CATTGTSGYNEQFF. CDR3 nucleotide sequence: TGTGCCACCACCGGGACTAGCGGCTACAATGAGCAGTTCTTC.

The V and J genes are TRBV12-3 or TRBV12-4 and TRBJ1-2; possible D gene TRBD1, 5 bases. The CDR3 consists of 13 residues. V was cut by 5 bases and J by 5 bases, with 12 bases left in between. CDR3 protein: CASSPGGNYGYTF. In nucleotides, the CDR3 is TGTGCCAGCAGTCCCGGGGGGAATTATGGCTACACCTTC.

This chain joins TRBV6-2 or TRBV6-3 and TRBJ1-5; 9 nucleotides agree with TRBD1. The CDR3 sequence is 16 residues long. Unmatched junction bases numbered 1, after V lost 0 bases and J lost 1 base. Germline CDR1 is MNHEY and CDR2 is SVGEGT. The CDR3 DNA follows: TGTGCCAGCAGTTACTCAACAGGGGGCAGCAATCAGCCCCAGCATTTT. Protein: CASSYSTGGSNQPQHF.

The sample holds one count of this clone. The CDR3 DNA reads as TGCGCCAGCAGCCGGACTAGCGGGGCCTACGAGCAGTACTTC. Its translation is CASSRTSGAYEQYF. The chain recombines TRBV5-1 with TRBJ2-7; TRBD2 agrees at 12 bases. Germline V CDR1 and CDR2: SGHRS, YFSETQ. This CDR3 spans 14 amino acids. V trimming: 4 bases; J trimming: 2 bases; junction bases outside the gene matches: 1.

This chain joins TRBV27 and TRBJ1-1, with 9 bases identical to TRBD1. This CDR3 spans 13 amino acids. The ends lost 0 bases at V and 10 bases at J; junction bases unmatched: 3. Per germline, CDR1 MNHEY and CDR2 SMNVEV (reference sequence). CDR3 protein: CASSLSVDRGAFF. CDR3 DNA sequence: TGTGCCAGCAGTTTATCGGTGGACAGGGGAGCTTTCTTT.

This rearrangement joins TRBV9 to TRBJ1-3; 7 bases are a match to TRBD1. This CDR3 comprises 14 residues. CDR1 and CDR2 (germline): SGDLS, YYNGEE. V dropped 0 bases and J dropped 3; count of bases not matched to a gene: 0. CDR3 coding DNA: TGTGCCAGCAGCGTAGACAGGGGTGGAAACACCATATATTTT. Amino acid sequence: CASSVDRGGNTIYF.

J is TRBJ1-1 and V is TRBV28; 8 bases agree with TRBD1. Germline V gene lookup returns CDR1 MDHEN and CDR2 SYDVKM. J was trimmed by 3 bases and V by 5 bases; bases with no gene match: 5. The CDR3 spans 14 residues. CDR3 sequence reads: CASSPHRGYTEAFF. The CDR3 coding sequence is TGTGCCAGCAGTCCTCACAGGGGGTACACTGAAGCTTTCTTT. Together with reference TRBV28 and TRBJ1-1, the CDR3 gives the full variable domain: DVKVTQSSRYLVKRTGEKVFLECVQDMDHENMFWYRQDPGLGLRLIYFSYDVKMKEKGDIPEGYSVSREKKERFSLILESASTNQTSMYLCASSPHRGYTEAFFGQGTRLTVV.

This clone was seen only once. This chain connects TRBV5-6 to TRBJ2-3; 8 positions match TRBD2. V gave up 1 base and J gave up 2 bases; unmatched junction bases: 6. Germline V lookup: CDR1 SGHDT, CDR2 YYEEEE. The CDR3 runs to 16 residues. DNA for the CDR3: TGTGCCAGCAGCTTGATAGCGGGGAACCCCACAGATACGCAGTATTTT. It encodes CASSLIAGNPTDTQYF.

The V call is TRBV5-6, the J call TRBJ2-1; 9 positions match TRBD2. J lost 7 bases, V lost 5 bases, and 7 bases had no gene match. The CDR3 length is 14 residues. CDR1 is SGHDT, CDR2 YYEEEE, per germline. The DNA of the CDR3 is TGTGCCAGCAGTTCTTTAGCGGGAGATAATGAGCAGTTCTTC. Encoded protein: CASSSLAGDNEQFF.

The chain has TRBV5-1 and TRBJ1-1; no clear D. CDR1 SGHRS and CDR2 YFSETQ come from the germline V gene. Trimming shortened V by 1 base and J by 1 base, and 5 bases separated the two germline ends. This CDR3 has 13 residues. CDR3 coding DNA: TGCGCCAGCAGCTTGTCTAGGAACACTGAAGCTTTCTTT. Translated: CASSLSRNTEAFF.

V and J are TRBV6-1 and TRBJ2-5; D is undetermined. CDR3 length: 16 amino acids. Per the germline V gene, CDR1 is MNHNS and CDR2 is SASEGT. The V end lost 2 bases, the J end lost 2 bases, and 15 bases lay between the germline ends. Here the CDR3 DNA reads TGTGCCAGCAGTGAACTAGGACGTCCCGGGCAAGAGACCCAGTACTTC. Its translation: CASSELGRPGQETQYF.

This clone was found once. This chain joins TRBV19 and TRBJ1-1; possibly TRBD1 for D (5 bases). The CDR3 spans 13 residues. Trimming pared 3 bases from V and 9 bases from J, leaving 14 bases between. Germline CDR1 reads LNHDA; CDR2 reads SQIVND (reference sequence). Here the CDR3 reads CASSISLGGQAFF. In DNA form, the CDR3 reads TGTGCCAGTAGTATTAGTCTTGGGGGTCAAGCTTTCTTT. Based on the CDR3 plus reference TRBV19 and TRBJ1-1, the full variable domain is DGGITQSPKYLFRKEGQNVTLSCEQNLNHDAMYWYRQDPGQGLRLIYYSQIVNDFQKGDIAEGYSVSREKKESFPLTVTSAQKNPTAFYLCASSISLGGQAFFGQGTRLTVV.

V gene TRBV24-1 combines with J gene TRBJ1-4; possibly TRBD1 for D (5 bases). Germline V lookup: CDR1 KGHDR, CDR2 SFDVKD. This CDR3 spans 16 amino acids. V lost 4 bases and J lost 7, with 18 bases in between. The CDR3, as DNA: TGTGCCACCAGTGACCCGCGGAGGGGCGACCCTGAAAAACTGTTTTTT. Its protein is CATSDPRRGDPEKLFF.

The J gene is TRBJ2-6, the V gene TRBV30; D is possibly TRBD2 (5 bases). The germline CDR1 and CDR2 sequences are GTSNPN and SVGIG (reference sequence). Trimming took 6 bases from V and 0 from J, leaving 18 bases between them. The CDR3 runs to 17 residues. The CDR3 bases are TGTGCCTGCCCAAGAGGGCAGAAGATCTCTGGGGCCAACGTCCTGACTTTC. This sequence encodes CACPRGQKISGANVLTF.

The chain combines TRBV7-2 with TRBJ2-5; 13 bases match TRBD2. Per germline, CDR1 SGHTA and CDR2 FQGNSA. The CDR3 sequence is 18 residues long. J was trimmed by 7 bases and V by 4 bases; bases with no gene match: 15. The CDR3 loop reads CASSSPPGTSGAEATQYF. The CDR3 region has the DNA TGTGCCAGCAGCTCTCCTCCCGGGACTAGCGGGGCCGAGGCGACCCAGTACTTC.

CDR3 amino acids: CASSRQGAPRLFF. CDR3 DNA sequence: TGTGCCAGTAGTAGACAGGGGGCACCGAGACTGTTTTTT. The gene calls are TRBV19 and TRBJ1-4, with TRBD1 matching 10 bases. CDR1 is LNHDA and CDR2 is SQIVND in the germline V gene (reference sequence). Trimming took 4 bases from V and 13 from J; bases not matched to a gene: 6. This CDR3 contains 13 residues.

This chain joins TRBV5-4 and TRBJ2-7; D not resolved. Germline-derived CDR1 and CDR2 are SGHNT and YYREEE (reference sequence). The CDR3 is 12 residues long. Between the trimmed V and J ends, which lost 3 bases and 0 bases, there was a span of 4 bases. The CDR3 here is CASSSGSYEQYF. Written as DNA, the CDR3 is TGTGCCAGCAGCTCCGGCTCCTACGAGCAGTACTTC.

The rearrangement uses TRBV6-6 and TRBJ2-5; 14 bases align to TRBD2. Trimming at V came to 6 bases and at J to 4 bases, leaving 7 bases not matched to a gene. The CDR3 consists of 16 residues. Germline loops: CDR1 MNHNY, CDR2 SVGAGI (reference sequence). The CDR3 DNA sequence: TGTGCCAGCAGGCCTCCGGGACTAGCGGGGGTAGAGACCCAGTACTTC. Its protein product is CASRPPGLAGVETQYF.

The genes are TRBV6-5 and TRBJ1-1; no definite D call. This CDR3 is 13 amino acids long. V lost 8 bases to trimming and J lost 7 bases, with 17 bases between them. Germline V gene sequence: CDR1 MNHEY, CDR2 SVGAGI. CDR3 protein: CASGELLWGEAFF. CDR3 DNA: TGTGCCAGCGGCGAACTTCTGTGGGGTGAAGCTTTCTTT.

CDR3 DNA sequence: TGTGCCAGCAGTCCTCGACAGGGGAAAAAAGATGGCTACACCTTC. It is translated as CASSPRQGKKDGYTF. The rearrangement joins TRBV6-5 to TRBJ1-2, with TRBD1 matching over 8 bases. There are 15 residues in the CDR3. Per the germline V gene, CDR1 is MNHEY and CDR2 is SVGAGI. After removal of 5 bases from V and 6 bases from J, the junction contained 11 bases not matched to a gene.

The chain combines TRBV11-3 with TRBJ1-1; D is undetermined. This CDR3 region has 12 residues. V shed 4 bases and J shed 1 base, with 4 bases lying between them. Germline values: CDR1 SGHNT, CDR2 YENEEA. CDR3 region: CASSSQNTEAFF. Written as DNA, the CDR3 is TGTGCCAGCAGCTCTCAGAACACTGAAGCTTTCTTT.

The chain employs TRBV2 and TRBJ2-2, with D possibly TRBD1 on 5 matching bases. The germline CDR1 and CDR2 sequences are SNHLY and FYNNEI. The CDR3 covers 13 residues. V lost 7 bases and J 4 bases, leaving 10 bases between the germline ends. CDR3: CASTGDSTGELFF. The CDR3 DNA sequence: TGTGCCAGCACAGGAGACAGCACCGGGGAGCTGTTTTTT. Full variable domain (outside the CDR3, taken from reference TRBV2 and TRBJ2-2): EPEVTQTPSHQVTQMGQEVILRCVPISNHLYFYWYRQILGQKVEFLVSFYNNEISEKSEIFDDQFSVERPDGSNFTLKIRSTKLEDSAMYFCASTGDSTGELFFGEGSRLTVL.

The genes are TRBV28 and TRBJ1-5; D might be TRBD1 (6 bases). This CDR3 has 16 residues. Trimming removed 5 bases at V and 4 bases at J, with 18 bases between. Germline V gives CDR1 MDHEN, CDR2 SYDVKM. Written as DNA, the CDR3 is TGTGCCAGCAGTCCAAGTGGGGGGCTAGGAAATCAGCCCCAGCATTTT. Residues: CASSPSGGLGNQPQHF.

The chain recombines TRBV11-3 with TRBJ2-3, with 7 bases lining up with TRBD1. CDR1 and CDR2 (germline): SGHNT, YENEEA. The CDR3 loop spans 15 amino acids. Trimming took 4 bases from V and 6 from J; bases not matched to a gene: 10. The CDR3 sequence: CASSSRQGWWDTQYF. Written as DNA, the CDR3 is TGTGCCAGCAGCTCAAGACAGGGCTGGTGGGATACGCAGTATTTT.